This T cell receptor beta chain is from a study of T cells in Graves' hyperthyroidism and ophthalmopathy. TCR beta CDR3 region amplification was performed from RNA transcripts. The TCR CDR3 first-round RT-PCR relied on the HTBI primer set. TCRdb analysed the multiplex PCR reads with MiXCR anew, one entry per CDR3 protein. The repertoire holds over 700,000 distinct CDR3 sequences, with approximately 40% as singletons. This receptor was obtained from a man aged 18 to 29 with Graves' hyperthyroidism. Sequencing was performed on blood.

In DNA form, the CDR3 reads TGTGCCAGCAGTGGATGGGTCGGTTCCGGGGAGCTGTTTTTT. This translates into CASSGWVGSGELFF. V is TRBV2 and J is TRBJ2-2; no clear D gene. In germline, CDR1 is SNHLY, CDR2 FYNNEI. V lost 4 bases to trimming and J lost 6 bases, with 12 bases between them. The CDR3 runs to 14 residues.